These T cell receptor beta chains were read from a single sample in a study of PD-L1 blockade in urothelial cancer. Profiling relied on immunoSEQ multiplex PCR, and the TCRdb table lists in-frame clones only, not all of them. The sample yields fewer than 50,000 clones, roughly 89% seen once. The source was PBMCs, collected around atezolizumab (anti-PD-L1) treatment. The source of these receptors is a man between 65 and 85 years old with urothelial cancer. Both conserved end residues are part of each CDR3. The order of the fields is clone size, J gene, V gene, D gene, CDR3 DNA, CDR3 protein. A D gene is named only where the DNA matches it firmly. The size field is filled for only some rows; it gives once, few, many or a size class.

>-|TRBJ1-3|TRBV6-5|-
TGTGCCAGCAGGGGAGGAGGAAACACCATATATTTT
CASRGGGNTIYF
>-|TRBJ1-2|TRBV5-1|-
TGCGCCAGCACAACAGGGTCCGACTATGGCTACACCTTC
CASTTGSDYGYTF
>-|TRBJ2-7|TRBV6-1|-
TGTGCCAGCAGTCATAGAGGCTCCTACGAGCAGTACTTC
CASSHRGSYEQYF
>-|TRBJ1-1|TRBV5-1|TRBD1
TGCGCCAGCAGCCGGGACAGGGGAGAGGTGAACACTGAAGCTTTCTTT
CASSRDRGEVNTEAFF
>-|TRBJ2-2|TRBV9|-
TGTGCCAGCAGCGTAGGTGCTAGCCCCACCGGGGAGCTGTTTTTT
CASSVGASPTGELFF
>-|TRBJ1-5|TRBV2|-
TGTGCCAGCAGTGCACAGGGAAACTATCAGCCCCAGCATTTT
CASSAQGNYQPQHF
>-|TRBJ2-1|TRBV5-1|-
TGCGCCAGCAGCCCCTCGGAAGCTCGGGGTTTTAGTGAGCAGTTCTTC
CASSPSEARGFSEQFF
>-|TRBJ1-2|TRBV4-1|-
TGCGCCAGCAGTGGGTACAGGGACTATGGCTACACCTTC
CASSGYRDYGYTF
>-|TRBJ2-3|TRBV19|TRBD2
TGTGCCAGTAGTATGAAGCGGGAGAGGACGCAGTATTTT
CASSMKRERTQYF
>-|TRBJ2-1|TRBV15|-
TGTGCCACCAGCAGAGGTCCGACAGCCTACAATGAGCAGTTCTTC
CATSRGPTAYNEQFF
>-|TRBJ2-3|TRBV4-2|TRBD2
TGTGCCAGCAGCCCCCACTCCTCCGGGACTACCCTCACAGATACGCAGTATTTT
CASSPHSSGTTLTDTQYF
>-|TRBJ2-3|TRBV29-1|TRBD2
TGCAGCGTTGACAATTTGGGACTAGCGGGAGGTTTAAGGAGCGCAGATACGCAGTATTTT
CSVDNLGLAGGLRSADTQYF
>once|TRBJ1-3|TRBV29-1|-
TGCAGCGTGGATGCGACAGGCTCTGGAAACACCATATATTTT
CSVDATGSGNTIYF
>-|TRBJ2-5|TRBV5-1|TRBD2
TGCGCCAGCGGGGTAGCGGGAGCCTATGCAGAGACCCAGTACTTC
CASGVAGAYAETQYF
>-|TRBJ1-2|TRBV11-2|TRBD1
TGTGCCAGCAGCCCTCGGGACAGTTACTATGGCTACACCTTC
CASSPRDSYYGYTF
>-|TRBJ2-3|TRBV5-1|TRBD2
TGCGCCAGCAGCATCGGGACTATGCTCGATACGCAGTATTTT
CASSIGTMLDTQYF
>-|TRBJ1-2|TRBV5-6|-
TGTGCCAGCAGCTTGACAGGGAGTGGCTATGGCTACACCTTC
CASSLTGSGYGYTF
>-|TRBJ2-5|TRBV5-1|-
TGCGCCAGCAGCTTGGCCGGGGGCCAAGAGACCCAGTACTTC
CASSLAGGQETQYF
>-|TRBJ2-4|TRBV2|TRBD1
TGTGCCAGCAGCTCCCCAGGGGGAAACATTCAGTACTTC
CASSSPGGNIQYF
>-|TRBJ2-6|TRBV28|TRBD1
TGTGCCAGCAGTCGCGACAGGGCTGGGGCCAACGTCCTGACTTTC
CASSRDRAGANVLTF
>-|TRBJ2-1|TRBV7-6|TRBD2
TGTGCCAGCAGCTTAGGGACTAGCGGGAGGAGTAATGAGCAGTTCTTC
CASSLGTSGRSNEQFF
>-|TRBJ2-1|TRBV7-9|TRBD2
TGTGCCAGCAGCTTAGAAAGGGCGGGAGTCTACAATGAGCAGTTCTTC
CASSLERAGVYNEQFF
>-|TRBJ2-7|TRBV7-3|-
TGTGCCAGCAGCGTTGACAGAGCCATCCCCTACGAGCAGTACTTC
CASSVDRAIPYEQYF
>-|TRBJ1-1|TRBV18|-
TGTGCCAGCTCAACTCAGGGTCTAATGGCGAACACTGAAGCTTTCTTT
CASSTQGLMANTEAFF
>-|TRBJ1-1|TRBV28|TRBD1
TGTGCCAGCACGCCAATCGACAGGGTGGGCACTGAAGCTTTCTTT
CASTPIDRVGTEAFF
>-|TRBJ2-1|TRBV7-2|-
TGTGCCAGCAGCTTAGGGGCGAAATCAAATGAGCAGTTCTTC
CASSLGAKSNEQFF